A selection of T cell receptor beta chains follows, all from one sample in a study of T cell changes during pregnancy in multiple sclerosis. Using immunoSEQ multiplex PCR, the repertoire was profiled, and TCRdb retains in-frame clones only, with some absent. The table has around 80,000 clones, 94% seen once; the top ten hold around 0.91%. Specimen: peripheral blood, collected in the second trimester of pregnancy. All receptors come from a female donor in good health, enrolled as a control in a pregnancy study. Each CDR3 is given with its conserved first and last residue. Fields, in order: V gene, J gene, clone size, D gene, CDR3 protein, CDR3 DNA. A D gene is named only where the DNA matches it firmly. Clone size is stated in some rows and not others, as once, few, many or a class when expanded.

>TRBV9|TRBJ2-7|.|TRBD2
CASSGGSSYEQYF
TGTGCCAGCAGCGGCGGGAGCTCCTACGAGCAGTACTTC
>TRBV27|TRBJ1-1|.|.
CASSLRRDQNTEAFF
TGTGCCAGCAGTTTAAGGAGGGATCAGAACACTGAAGCTTTCTTT
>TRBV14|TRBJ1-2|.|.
CASSQGRNYGYTF
TGTGCCAGCAGCCAAGGGAGGAACTATGGCTACACCTTC
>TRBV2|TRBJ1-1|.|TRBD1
CASSRDRGALGSDSAEAFF
TGTGCCAGCAGCCGGGACAGGGGGGCCCTGGGCTCGGATTCCGCTGAAGCTTTCTTT
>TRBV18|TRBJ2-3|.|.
CASSPSPRGGGLVDTQYF
TGTGCCAGCTCACCATCACCTCGAGGAGGGGGCTTGGTAGATACGCAGTATTTT
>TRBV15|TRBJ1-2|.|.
CATSSGATNYGYTF
TGTGCCACCAGCAGCGGAGCGACTAACTATGGCTACACCTTC
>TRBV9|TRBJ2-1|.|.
CASSVGVTAGNEQFF
TGTGCCAGCAGCGTAGGGGTGACGGCGGGCAATGAGCAGTTCTTC
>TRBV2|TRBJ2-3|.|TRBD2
CASSELAGPPDTQYF
TGTGCCAGCAGTGAATTAGCGGGACCCCCAGATACGCAGTATTTT
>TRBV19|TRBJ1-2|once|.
CASSPGFNYGYTF
TGTGCCAGTAGTCCAGGGTTTAACTATGGCTACACCTTC
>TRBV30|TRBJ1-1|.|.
CAWSSQEEAFF
TGTGCCTGGAGTTCCCAGGAAGAAGCTTTCTTT
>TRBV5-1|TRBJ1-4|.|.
CASSLSADTNEKLFF
TGCGCCAGCAGCTTGTCGGCGGATACTAATGAAAAACTGTTTTTT
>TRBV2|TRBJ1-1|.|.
CASIDYRFPGVRAFF
TGTGCCAGCATCGATTACCGATTCCCAGGGGTCCGAGCTTTCTTT
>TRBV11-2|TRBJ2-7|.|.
CASTQNQRVRKEQYF
TGTGCCAGCACCCAAAACCAGAGGGTACGGAAAGAGCAGTACTTC
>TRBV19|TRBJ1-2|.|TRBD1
CASWTGARGYTF
TGTGCCAGTTGGACAGGGGCGCGCGGCTACACCTTC
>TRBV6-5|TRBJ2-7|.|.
CASSRESYEQYF
TGTGCCAGCAGCCGGGAATCCTACGAGCAGTACTTC
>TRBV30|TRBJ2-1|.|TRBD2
CAWSFGLAGYNEQFF
TGTGCCTGGAGTTTTGGGCTAGCGGGATACAATGAGCAGTTCTTC
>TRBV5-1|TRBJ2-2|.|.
CASSLGVNRATGELFF
TGCGCCAGCAGCTTGGGAGTGAACAGGGCCACCGGGGAGCTGTTTTTT
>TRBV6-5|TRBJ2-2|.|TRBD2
CASSSRTSGTTGELFF
TGTGCCAGCAGTTCCCGAACTAGCGGGACAACCGGGGAGCTGTTTTTT
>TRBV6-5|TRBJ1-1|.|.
CASSYAISGEAFF
TGTGCCAGCAGTTACGCAATTTCGGGGGAAGCTTTCTTT
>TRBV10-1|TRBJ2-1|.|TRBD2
CASSEGGRIGNEQFF
TGCGCCAGCAGTGAGGGCGGGAGGATAGGCAATGAGCAGTTCTTC
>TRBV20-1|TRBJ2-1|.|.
CSATESNEQFF
TGCAGTGCTACCGAGTCCAATGAGCAGTTCTTC
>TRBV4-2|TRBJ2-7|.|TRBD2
CASSPLTTSGRNEQYF
TGTGCCAGCAGCCCGTTAACGACTAGCGGGAGAAACGAGCAGTACTTC
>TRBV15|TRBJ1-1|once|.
CATSRGQNTEAFF
TGTGCCACCAGCAGGGGGCAGAACACTGAAGCTTTCTTT
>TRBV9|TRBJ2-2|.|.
CASSVEGQNTGELFF
TGTGCCAGCAGCGTAGAGGGACAGAACACCGGGGAGCTGTTTTTT
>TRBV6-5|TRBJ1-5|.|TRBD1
CASSLDRAHQPQHF
TGTGCCAGCAGCTTAGACAGGGCCCATCAGCCCCAGCATTTT
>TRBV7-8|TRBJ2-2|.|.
CASSKVAGSRTGELFF
TGTGCCAGCAGCAAAGTGGCGGGTTCGCGAACCGGGGAGCTGTTTTTT
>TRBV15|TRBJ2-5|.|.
CATRGGPRETQYF
TGTGCCACCCGAGGAGGGCCCCGGGAGACCCAGTACTTC
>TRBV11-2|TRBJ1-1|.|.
CASSLEWGGEAFF
TGTGCCAGCAGCTTAGAGTGGGGCGGTGAAGCTTTCTTT
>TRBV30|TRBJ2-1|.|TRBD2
CAWSVYPSGYNEQFF
TGTGCCTGGAGTGTATACCCTAGCGGGTACAATGAGCAGTTCTTC
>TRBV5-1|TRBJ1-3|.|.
CASSPGHEGNTIYF
TGCGCCAGCAGCCCCGGACACGAGGGAAACACCATATATTTT
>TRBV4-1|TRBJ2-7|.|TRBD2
CASSRAGTSASEQYF
TGCGCCAGCAGCCGCGCCGGGACTAGCGCTTCCGAGCAGTACTTC
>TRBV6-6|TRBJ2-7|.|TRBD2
CASSYGGGTYEQYF
TGTGCCAGCAGTTACGGGGGGGGTACCTACGAGCAGTACTTC
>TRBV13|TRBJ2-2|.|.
CASSFGLAGKNTGELFF
TGTGCCAGCAGCTTTGGGTTGGCAGGGAAGAATACCGGGGAGCTGTTTTTT
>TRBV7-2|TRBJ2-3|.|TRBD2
CASSLSPAGVRTDTQYF
TGTGCCAGCAGCTTAAGTCCGGCGGGAGTTAGGACAGATACGCAGTATTTT
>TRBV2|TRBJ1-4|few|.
CASGGQFNEKLFF
TGTGCCAGCGGGGGCCAGTTTAATGAAAAACTGTTTTTT
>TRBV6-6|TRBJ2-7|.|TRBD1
CASSYKTGGSYEQYF
TGTGCCAGCAGTTACAAGACAGGGGGTTCCTACGAGCAGTACTTC